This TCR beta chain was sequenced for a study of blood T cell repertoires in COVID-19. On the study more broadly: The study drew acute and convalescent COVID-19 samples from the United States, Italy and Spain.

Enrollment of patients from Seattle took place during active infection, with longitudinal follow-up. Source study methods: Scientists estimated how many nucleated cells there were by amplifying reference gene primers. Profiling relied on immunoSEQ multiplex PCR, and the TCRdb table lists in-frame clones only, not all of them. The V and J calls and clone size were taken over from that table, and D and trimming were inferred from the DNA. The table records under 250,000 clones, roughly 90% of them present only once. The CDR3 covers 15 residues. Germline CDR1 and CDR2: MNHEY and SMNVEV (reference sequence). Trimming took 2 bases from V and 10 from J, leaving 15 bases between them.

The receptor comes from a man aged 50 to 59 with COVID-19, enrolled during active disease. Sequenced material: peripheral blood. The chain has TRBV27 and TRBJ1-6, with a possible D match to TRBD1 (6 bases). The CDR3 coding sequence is TGTGCCAGCAGTTTACTAGGACAGCTGGGGTCACCCCTCCACTTT. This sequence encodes CASSLLGQLGSPLHF.